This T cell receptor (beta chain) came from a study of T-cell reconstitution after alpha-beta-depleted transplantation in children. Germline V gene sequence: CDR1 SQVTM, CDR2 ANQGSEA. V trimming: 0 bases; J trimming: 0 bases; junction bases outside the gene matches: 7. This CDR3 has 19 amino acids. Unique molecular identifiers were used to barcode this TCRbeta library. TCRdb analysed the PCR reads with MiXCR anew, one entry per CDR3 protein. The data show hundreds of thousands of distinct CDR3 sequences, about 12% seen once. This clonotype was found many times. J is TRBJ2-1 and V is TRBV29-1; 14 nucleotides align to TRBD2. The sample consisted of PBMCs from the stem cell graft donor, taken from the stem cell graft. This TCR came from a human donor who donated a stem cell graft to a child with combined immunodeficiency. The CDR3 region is CSVEDRTSGGPISYNEQFF. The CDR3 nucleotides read TGCAGCGTTGAAGACCGGACTAGCGGGGGGCCAATCTCCTACAATGAGCAGTTCTTC.